The T cell receptor (beta chain) described here comes from a study of blood T cell repertoires in COVID-19. Categorization into cohorts depended on clinical history that participants reported. Trimming left V 5 bases short and J 3 bases short, with 13 bases between. This CDR3 contains 14 residues. Germline loops: CDR1 LNHDA, CDR2 SQIVND (reference sequence). Profiled with immunoSEQ multiplex PCR; TCRdb holds only in-frame clones, not every one. The data hold about 430,000 clones, with roughly 90% observed a single time. This clone has a single count. The rearrangement joins TRBV19 to TRBJ1-1; the D is unclear. The sequenced material came from PBMCs or T cells enriched from blood (not recorded which). This clonotype originated in a woman in her late teens or twenties who had been exposed to COVID-19. CDR3 protein: CASSAPGRDTEAFF. CDR3 in DNA: TGTGCCAGTAGTGCACCAGGCAGAGACACTGAAGCTTTCTTT.